Each of the 18 T cell receptor beta chains below was sequenced from the same sample in a study of monozygotic twins with inflammatory bowel disease. Reprocessing the 5' RACE reads, TCRdb reports a single entry for every CDR3 protein and omits DNA. The sample features 400,000 to 500,000 distinct CDR3 sequences, with more than 2% in its top ten. The sequenced sample was blood. The receptors stem from a human donor with ulcerative colitis or Crohn's disease, or a healthy co-twin of an affected twin (not recorded which).

The chain recombines TRBV24-1 with TRBJ2-1; the TCRdb D gene call, TRBD1, has no DNA to confirm it. The germline V gene has CDR1 KGHDR and CDR2 SFDVKD. The CDR3 is 15 amino acids. This CDR3 reads CATSGTDRVYNEQFF.

Judged by frequency, this clonotype is medium-sized (0.01 to 0.1%). The gene calls are TRBV2 and TRBJ2-1; with no DNA, the TCRdb D assignment of TRBD2 cannot be verified. There are 21 residues in the CDR3. Germline CDR1 SNHLY, CDR2 FYNNEI. CDR3 sequence reads: CASSEGFGLAGGKPSYNEQFF.

The chain joins TRBV20-1 to TRBJ2-7; TCRdb's D call, TRBD1, is unchecked because there is no DNA. This CDR3 has 15 amino acids. Germline CDR1 is DFQATT and CDR2 is SNEGSKA (reference sequence). The CDR3 sequence is CSARPGQGIGYEQYF.

The chain has TRBV10-2 and TRBJ2-7; TCRdb designates TRBD1, a call that cannot be tested without DNA. Germline V lookup: CDR1 WSHSY, CDR2 SAAADI. CDR3 size: 16 residues. The CDR3 reads CASSGNRDRRVYEQYF.

V usage is TRBV20-1 and J usage is TRBJ2-3; the TCRdb D gene call, TRBD2, has no DNA to confirm it. The CDR3 contains 14 residues. Germline lookup yields CDR1 DFQATT and CDR2 SNEGSKA (reference sequence). The CDR3 spells CSAPQASGGNTQYF.

The chain combines TRBV18 with TRBJ1-2. This CDR3 has 14 amino acids. Germline V gene lookup returns CDR1 KGHSH and CDR2 LQKENI. The CDR3 loop reads CASSPPPPNYGYTF.

CDR3 amino acids: CASSPLKGAWAEAFF. The chain employs TRBV12-3 or TRBV12-4 and TRBJ1-1. The CDR3 sequence is 15 residues long.

The rearrangement joins TRBV7-2 to TRBJ2-3; the TCRdb D gene call, TRBD2, has no DNA to confirm it. The germline V gene encodes CDR1 SGHTA and CDR2 FQGNSA. The CDR3 loop spans 16 amino acids. The CDR3 here is CASSSRRESLTDTQYF.

This rearrangement joins TRBV30 to TRBJ2-7. CDR3 length: 15 residues. Germline V CDR1 and CDR2: GTSNPN, SVGIG (reference sequence). CDR3 amino acids: CAWSDPRGQVYEQYF.

The chain recombines TRBV11-2 with TRBJ1-6; lacking DNA, the TRBD1 call made by TCRdb goes unchecked. The CDR3 is made up of 16 amino acids. Germline loops: CDR1 SGHAT, CDR2 FQNNGV. CDR3 sequence reads: CASSRPLGRGQSPLHF.

V and J are TRBV4-1 and TRBJ2-7. The length of the CDR3 is 14 residues. Germline CDR1 reads MGHRA; CDR2 reads YSYEKL. CDR3: CASSQVDRSYEQYF.

CDR3 sequence reads: CASSLGPTSGESQETQYF. The gene calls are TRBV7-6 and TRBJ2-5; TCRdb picks TRBD2, but there is no DNA to check that call. Germline V gene lookup returns CDR1 SGHVS and CDR2 FNYEAQ. This CDR3 has 18 residues. Based on the CDR3 plus reference TRBV7-6 and TRBJ2-5, the full variable domain is GAGVSQSPRYKVTKRGQDVALRCDPISGHVSLYWYRQALGQGPEFLTYFNYEAQQDKSGLPNDRFSAERPEGSISTLTIQRTEQRDSAMYRCASSLGPTSGESQETQYFGPGTRLLVL.

The rearrangement uses TRBV10-3 and TRBJ2-7; TCRdb proposes TRBD1, but this gene call is untestable without DNA. In germline, CDR1 is ENHRY, CDR2 SYGVKD. CDR3 length: 12 residues. The CDR3 here is CAISKQGYEQYF.

This rearrangement joins TRBV5-1 to TRBJ1-1; the D call from TCRdb, TRBD1, cannot be confirmed without DNA. Germline V gene data show CDR1 as SGHRS and CDR2 as YFSETQ. CDR3 length: 14 residues. CDR3 in amino acids: CASRRDRVNTEAFF. Based on the CDR3 plus reference TRBV5-1 and TRBJ1-1, the full variable domain is KAGVTQTPRYLIKTRGQQVTLSCSPISGHRSVSWYQQTPGQGLQFLFEYFSETQRNKGNFPGRFSGRQFSNSRSEMNVSTLELGDSALYLCASRRDRVNTEAFFGQGTRLTVV.

V and J are TRBV20-1 and TRBJ2-3; TCRdb designates TRBD1, a call that cannot be tested without DNA. This CDR3 has 14 residues. Looked up from germline, CDR1 is DFQATT and CDR2 is SNEGSKA (reference sequence). The CDR3 is CSAKVPGGPDTQYF.

This chain connects TRBV10-3 to TRBJ1-5; TCRdb reports TRBD1, a call that lacks DNA to check it against. CDR3 length: 17 residues. Germline V gene lookup returns CDR1 ENHRY and CDR2 SYGVKD. CDR3 sequence reads: CAISEGGRRLSNQPQHF.

The chain recombines TRBV20-1 with TRBJ2-7; TCRdb reports TRBD1, a call that lacks DNA to check it against. CDR1 DFQATT and CDR2 SNEGSKA come from the germline V gene (reference sequence). This CDR3 has 15 residues. CDR3 sequence reads: CSAREDGTGTYEQYF.

The chain joins TRBV5-6 to TRBJ2-2. Germline CDR1 reads SGHDT; CDR2 reads YYEEEE. The CDR3 loop spans 16 amino acids. This CDR3 reads CASRRVGSGNTGELFF. Full variable domain (outside the CDR3, taken from reference TRBV5-6 and TRBJ2-2): DAGVTQSPTHLIKTRGQQVTLRCSPKSGHDTVSWYQQALGQGPQFIFQYYEEEERQRGNFPDRFSGHQFPNYSSELNVNALLLGDSALYLCASRRVGSGNTGELFFGEGSRLTVL.